The rows below give T cell receptor beta chains drawn from one sample of a study of graft-versus-host responses after intestinal transplantation. Their antigens remain unidentified. The method was immunoSEQ multiplex PCR; TCRdb's version includes in-frame clones alone and lacks a portion of them. This sample yields 50,000 to 75,000 clones, of which 90% to 95% are seen a single time; around 0.4% belongs to the top ten. Source: unstimulated CD4+ T cells sorted from spleen or lymph node cells, taken before transplant. The source is a human donor who was the organ donor for an intestinal transplant. Both conserved end residues are part of each CDR3. A D gene is named only where the DNA matches it firmly. Clone size appears in some rows only: once, few, many, or a class for an expanded clone.

d_gene,abundance,v_gene,j_gene,CDR3aa,CDR3nt
TRBD1,.,TRBV10-1,TRBJ2-4,CASIRTGTGFLDKNIQYF,TGCGCCAGCATTAGGACCGGGACAGGATTTTTGGACAAAAACATTCAGTACTTC
TRBD1,.,TRBV29-1,TRBJ2-7,CSVSQGALSYEQYF,TGCAGCGTTAGCCAGGGGGCCCTCTCCTACGAGCAGTACTTC
.,.,TRBV5-1,TRBJ2-7,CASSLVAGSYEQYF,TGCGCCAGCAGCTTGGTTGCCGGTTCCTACGAGCAGTACTTC
TRBD2,.,TRBV6-5,TRBJ2-3,CASRPTSGGAGTQYF,TGTGCCAGCAGACCCACTAGCGGGGGGGCGGGCACGCAGTATTTT
.,.,TRBV5-1,TRBJ1-3,CASRFTDSSGNTIYF,TGCGCCAGCAGATTTACAGATTCTTCTGGAAACACCATATATTTT
.,.,TRBV6-1,TRBJ1-2,CASSSYSVRDGYTF,TGTGCCAGCAGTTCCTACTCTGTCCGAGACGGCTACACCTTC
TRBD1,few,TRBV7-9,TRBJ2-1,CASSYVPGQGTLYNEQFF,TGTGCCAGCAGCTATGTCCCGGGACAGGGGACGCTCTACAATGAGCAGTTCTTC
TRBD1,.,TRBV6-1,TRBJ1-5,CASSEPGQGPNQPQHF,TGTGCCAGCAGTGAACCGGGACAGGGACCCAATCAGCCCCAGCATTTT
.,.,TRBV7-3,TRBJ1-4,CASSGRTATNEKLFF,TGTGCCAGCAGCGGCAGGACAGCAACTAATGAAAAACTGTTTTTT
.,.,TRBV5-1,TRBJ1-4,CASSSEGQGEKLFF,TGCGCCAGCAGCTCGGAGGGGCAGGGTGAAAAACTGTTTTTT
.,once,TRBV20-1,TRBJ2-1,CSARVGGQFF,TGCAGTGCTAGGGTGGGAGGGCAGTTCTTC